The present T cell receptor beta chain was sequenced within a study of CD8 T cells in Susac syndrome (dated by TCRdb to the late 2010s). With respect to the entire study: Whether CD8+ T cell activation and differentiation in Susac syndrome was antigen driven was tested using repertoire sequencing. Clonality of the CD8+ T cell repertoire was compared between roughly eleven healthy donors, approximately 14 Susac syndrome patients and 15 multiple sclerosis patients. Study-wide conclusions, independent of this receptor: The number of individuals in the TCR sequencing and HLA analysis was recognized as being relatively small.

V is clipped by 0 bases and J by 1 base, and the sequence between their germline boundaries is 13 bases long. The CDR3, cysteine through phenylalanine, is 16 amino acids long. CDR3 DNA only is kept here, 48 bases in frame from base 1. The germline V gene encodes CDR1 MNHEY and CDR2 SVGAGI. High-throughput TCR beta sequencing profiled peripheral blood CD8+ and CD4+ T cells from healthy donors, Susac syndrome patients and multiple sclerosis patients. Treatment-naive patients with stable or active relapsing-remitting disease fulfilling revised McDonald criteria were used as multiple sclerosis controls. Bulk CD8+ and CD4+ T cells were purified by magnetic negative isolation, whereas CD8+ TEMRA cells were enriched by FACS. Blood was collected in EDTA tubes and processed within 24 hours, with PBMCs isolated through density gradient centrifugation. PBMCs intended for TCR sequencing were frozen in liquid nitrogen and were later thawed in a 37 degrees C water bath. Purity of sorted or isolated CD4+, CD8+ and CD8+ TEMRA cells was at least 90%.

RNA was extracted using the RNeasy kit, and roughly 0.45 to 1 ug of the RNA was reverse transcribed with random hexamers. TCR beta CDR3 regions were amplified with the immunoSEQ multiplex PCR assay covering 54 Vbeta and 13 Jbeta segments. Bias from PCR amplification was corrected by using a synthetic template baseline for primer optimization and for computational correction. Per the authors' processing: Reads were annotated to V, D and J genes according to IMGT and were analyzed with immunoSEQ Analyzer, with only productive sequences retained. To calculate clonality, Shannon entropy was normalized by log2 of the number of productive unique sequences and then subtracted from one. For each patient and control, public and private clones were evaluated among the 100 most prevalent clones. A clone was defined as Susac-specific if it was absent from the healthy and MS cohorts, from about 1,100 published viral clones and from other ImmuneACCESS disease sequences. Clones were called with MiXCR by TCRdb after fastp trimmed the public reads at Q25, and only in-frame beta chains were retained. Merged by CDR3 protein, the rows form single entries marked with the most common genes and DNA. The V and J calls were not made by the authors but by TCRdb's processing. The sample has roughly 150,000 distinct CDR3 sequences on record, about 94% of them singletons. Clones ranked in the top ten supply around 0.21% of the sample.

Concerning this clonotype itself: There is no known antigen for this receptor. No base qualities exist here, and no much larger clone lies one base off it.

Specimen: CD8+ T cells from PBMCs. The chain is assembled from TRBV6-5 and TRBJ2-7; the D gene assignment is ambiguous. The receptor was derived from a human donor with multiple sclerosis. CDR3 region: CASSYSIGPSSYEQYF. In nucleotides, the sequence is TGTGCCAGCAGTTACTCGATAGGACCATCATCCTACGAGCAGTACTTC.